Sequencing of this T cell receptor (beta chain) was carried out in a study of cytomegalovirus exposure and HLA in healthy donors. Trimming took 4 bases from V and 5 from J, leaving 15 bases between them. Germline V CDR1 and CDR2: SEHNR, FQNEAQ (reference sequence). This CDR3 is built from 14 residues. The sample holds a few counts of this clone. The study ran its PCR with 60 Vbeta and 13 Jbeta primers. Some clones are missing from TCRdb's copy, which holds only in-frame ones; the method was immunoSEQ multiplex PCR. In the table there are roughly 100,000 clones, about 74% of which are singletons. V usage is TRBV7-9 and J usage is TRBJ2-7; TRBD2 might be the D (6 bases). The clonotype comes from a male donor in good health and CMV-seropositive. The source material was PBMCs. The CDR3 loop reads CASSSGRGIHEQYF. CDR3 nucleotide sequence: TGTGCCAGCAGCTCGGGGCGGGGTATACACGAGCAGTACTTC.